The 3 T cell receptor beta chains given below trace back to one sample, sequenced in a study of identical twins. MiXCR was run by TCRdb on the 5' RACE reads, yielding one entry per CDR3 protein. The table records 450,000 or so distinct CDR3 sequences, 12% to 15% of them present only once. The same specimen was also included in a second study, on yellow fever vaccine responses in identical twins.

Sequenced sample: CD4+ T cells sorted from blood. These receptors all come from a woman under 30 in good health.

Only a few counts were recorded for this clonotype. V gene TRBV5-1 combines with J gene TRBJ2-2; no definite D call. Looked up from germline, CDR1 is SGHRS and CDR2 is YFSETQ. The V and J ends lost 0 bases and 0 bases respectively, with 9 bases between them. The CDR3 is 16 residues long. The CDR3 DNA follows: TGCGCCAGCAGCTTGGAGGTTCTGCCGAACACCGGGGAGCTGTTTTTT. It codes for CASSLEVLPNTGELFF.

This clonotype was observed a few times. This sequence joins TRBV21-1 and TRBJ2-7. TRBV21-1 is a pseudogene. The CDR3 loop spans 17 amino acids. CDR3 sequence reads: CASSKREYQEPTYEQYF. The CDR3 bases are TGTGCCAGCAGCAAAAGAGAGTATCAGGAACCCACCTACGAGCAGTACTTC.

This clonotype appeared many times. The chain links TRBV12-3 or TRBV12-4 to TRBJ2-1; TRBD2 aligns across 15 bases. The junction had 3 bases not matched to a gene; V was cut back by 5 bases and J by 4 bases. The CDR3 is 16 amino acids. CDR3 sequence reads: CASSPGLAGGYNEQFF. In DNA, the CDR3 is TGTGCCAGCAGTCCGGGACTAGCGGGGGGTTACAATGAGCAGTTCTTC.